This T cell receptor (beta chain) was sequenced during a study of blood T cell repertoires in COVID-19. Study background: Acute and convalescent COVID-19 samples came from the United States, Italy and Spain. Sample material is recorded as cDNA or gDNA derived from T cells, B-cell-depleted T cells, or PBMCs.

CDR1 is SGHNT and CDR2 is YENEEA in the germline V gene. V lost 1 base and J lost 12; bases outside the gene matches: 4. The CDR3 sequence is 13 residues long. Original data processing: Estimation of nucleated cell counts relied on the amplification of reference gene primers. TCRdb's table, derived via immunoSEQ multiplex PCR, lists solely in-frame clones and lacks some. V, J and clone size derive from that table, while D and trimming were established from the DNA sequence. The repertoire holds approximately 49,000 clones, with 65% to 90% as singletons. The chain recombines TRBV11-3 with TRBJ2-1; 9 bases match TRBD2. The source is a woman in her sixties or seventies with acute or convalescent COVID-19. Sequenced material: peripheral blood. The CDR3 loop is CASSLVAGGTQFF. CDR3 bases: TGTGCCAGCAGCTTAGTGGCGGGGGGGACGCAGTTCTTC. Full variable domain (remainder filled in from reference TRBV11-3 and TRBJ2-1): EAGVVQSPRYKIIEKKQPVAFWCNPISGHNTLYWYLQNLGQGPELLIRYENEEAVDDSQLPKDRFSAERLKGVDSTLKIQPAELGDSAVYLCASSLVAGGTQFFGPGTRLTVL.